Sequencing of this T cell receptor (beta chain) was carried out in a study of vaccination effects on CD4 cells after COVID-19. TCRdb keeps only in-frame clones here, not all; method: immunoSEQ multiplex PCR. The sample includes 30,000 to 45,000 clones, about 66% seen only once; the top ten take about 15%. The CDR3 is 17 residues long. Trimming left V 4 bases short and J 5 bases short, with 22 bases between. The V gene's germline CDR1 is KGHDR and CDR2 SFDVKD. A note on this clone: What it binds is not known.

With the ViraFEST assay, the study expanded antigen-specific CD4+ T cells using viral peptide pools, then sequenced them. Subsequent to 10 days of culture, CD4+ T cells were isolated. No vaccinee had earlier SARS-CoV-2 infection, and nucleocapsid antibodies were negative. A half-medium replacement with IL-2 medium was carried out on days 3 and 7. This chain joins TRBV24-1 and TRBJ2-5; tentatively, D is TRBD1 (6 bases). The sample consisted of CD4+ T cells from PBMCs cultured with HCoV-OC43 spike peptides, taken before COVID-19 vaccination. Subset specified: HCoV-OC43 spike overlapping peptide pool stimulation. This TCR derives from a human donor who received a COVID-19 vaccine. In DNA, the CDR3 is TGTGCCACCAGTGACCCCCTACCGGGACACGGAATGGAGACCCAGTACTTC. Amino acids: CATSDPLPGHGMETQYF.